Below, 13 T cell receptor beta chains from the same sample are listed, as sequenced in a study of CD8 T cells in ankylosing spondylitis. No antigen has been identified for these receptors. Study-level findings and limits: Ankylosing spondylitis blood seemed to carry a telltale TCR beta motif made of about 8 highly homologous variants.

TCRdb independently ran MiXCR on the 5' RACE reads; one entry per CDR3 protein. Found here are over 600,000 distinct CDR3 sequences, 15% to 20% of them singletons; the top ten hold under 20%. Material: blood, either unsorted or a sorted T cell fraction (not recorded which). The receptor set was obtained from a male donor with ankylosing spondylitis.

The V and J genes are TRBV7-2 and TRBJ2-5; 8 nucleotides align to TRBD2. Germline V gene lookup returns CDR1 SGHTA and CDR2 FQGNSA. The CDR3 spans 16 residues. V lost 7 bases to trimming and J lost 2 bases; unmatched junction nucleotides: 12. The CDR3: CASTPREGRIQETQYF. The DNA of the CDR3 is TGTGCCAGCACCCCCCGGGAGGGCAGAATTCAAGAGACCCAGTACTTC.

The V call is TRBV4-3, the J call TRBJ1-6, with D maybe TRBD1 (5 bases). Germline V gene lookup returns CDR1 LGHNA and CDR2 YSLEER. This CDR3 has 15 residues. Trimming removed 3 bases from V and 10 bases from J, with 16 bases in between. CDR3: CASSQGGGADSPLHF. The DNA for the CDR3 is TGCGCCAGCAGCCAGGGGGGAGGGGCGGACTCACCCCTCCACTTT.

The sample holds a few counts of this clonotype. CDR3 protein: CASTSPGRQETQYF. As DNA, the CDR3 is TGTGCCAGCACCTCACCGGGCCGGCAAGAGACCCAGTACTTC. V and J are TRBV3-1 and TRBJ2-5; no clear D gene. This CDR3 has 14 amino acids. The V end lost 7 bases, the J end lost 2 bases, and 14 bases lay between the germline ends. In germline, CDR1 is LGHDT, CDR2 YNNKEL (reference sequence).

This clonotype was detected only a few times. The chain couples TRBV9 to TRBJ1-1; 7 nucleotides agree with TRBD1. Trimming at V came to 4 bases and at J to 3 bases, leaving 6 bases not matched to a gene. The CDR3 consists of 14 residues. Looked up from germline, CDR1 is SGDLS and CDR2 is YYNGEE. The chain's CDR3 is CASSPDRVYTEAFF. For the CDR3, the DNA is TGTGCCAGCAGCCCCGACAGGGTTTACACTGAAGCTTTCTTT.

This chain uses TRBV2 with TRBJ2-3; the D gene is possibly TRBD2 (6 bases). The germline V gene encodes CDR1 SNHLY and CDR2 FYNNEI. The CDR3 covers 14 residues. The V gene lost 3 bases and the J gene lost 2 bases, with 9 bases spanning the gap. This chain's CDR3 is CASSERDPTDTQYF. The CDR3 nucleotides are TGTGCCAGCAGTGAGCGGGATCCCACAGATACGCAGTATTTT.

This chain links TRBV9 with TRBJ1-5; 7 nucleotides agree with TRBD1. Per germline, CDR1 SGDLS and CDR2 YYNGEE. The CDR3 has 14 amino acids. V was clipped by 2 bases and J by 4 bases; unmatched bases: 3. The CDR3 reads CASSVGQTNQPQHF. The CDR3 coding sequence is TGTGCCAGCAGCGTGGGACAGACAAATCAGCCCCAGCATTTT.

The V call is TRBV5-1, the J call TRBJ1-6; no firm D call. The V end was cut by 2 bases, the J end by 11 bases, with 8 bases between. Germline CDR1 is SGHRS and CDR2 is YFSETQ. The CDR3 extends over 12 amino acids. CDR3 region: CASSFEGPPLHF. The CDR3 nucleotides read TGCGCCAGCAGCTTCGAGGGCCCACCCCTCCACTTT.

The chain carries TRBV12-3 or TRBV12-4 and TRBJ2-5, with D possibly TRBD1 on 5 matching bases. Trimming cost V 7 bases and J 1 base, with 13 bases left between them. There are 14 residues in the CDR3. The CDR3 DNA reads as TGTGCCAGCAATGACGGACAACGCCAAGAGACCCAGTACTTC. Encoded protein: CASNDGQRQETQYF.

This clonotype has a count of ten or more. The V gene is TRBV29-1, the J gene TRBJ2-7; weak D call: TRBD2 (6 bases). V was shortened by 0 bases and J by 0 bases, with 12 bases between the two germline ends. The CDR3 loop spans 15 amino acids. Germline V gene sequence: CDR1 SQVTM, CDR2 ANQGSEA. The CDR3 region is CSVEDGGTDSYEQYF. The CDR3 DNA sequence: TGCAGCGTTGAAGACGGAGGGACGGACTCCTACGAGCAGTACTTC.

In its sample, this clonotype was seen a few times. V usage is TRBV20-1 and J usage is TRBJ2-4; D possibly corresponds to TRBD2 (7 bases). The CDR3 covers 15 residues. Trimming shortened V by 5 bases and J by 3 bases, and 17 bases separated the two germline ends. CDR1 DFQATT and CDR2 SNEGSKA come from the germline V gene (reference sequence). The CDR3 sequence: CSAGGAGLGKNIQYF. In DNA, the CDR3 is TGCAGTGCTGGGGGGGCGGGCTTGGGCAAAAACATTCAGTACTTC.

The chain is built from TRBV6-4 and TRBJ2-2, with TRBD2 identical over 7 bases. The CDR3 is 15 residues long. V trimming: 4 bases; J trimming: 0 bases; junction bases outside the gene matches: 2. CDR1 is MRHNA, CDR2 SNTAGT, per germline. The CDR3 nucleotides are TGTGCCAGCAGTGTTCGGGGGGCGAACACCGGGGAGCTGTTTTTT. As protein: CASSVRGANTGELFF.

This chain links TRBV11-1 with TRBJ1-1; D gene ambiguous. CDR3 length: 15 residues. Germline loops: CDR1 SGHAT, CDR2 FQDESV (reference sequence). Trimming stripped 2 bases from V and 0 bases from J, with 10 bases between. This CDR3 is CASSLSETLNTEAFF. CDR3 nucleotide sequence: TGTGCCAGCAGCTTATCCGAGACTCTGAACACTGAAGCTTTCTTT.

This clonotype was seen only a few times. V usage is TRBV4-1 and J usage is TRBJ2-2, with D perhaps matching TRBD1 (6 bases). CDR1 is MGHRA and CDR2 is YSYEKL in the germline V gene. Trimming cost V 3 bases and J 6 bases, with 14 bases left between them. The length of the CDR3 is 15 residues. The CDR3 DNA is TGCGCCAGCAGCCAGAGACAGGCTTTAGCCGGGGAGCTGTTTTTT. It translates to CASSQRQALAGELFF.